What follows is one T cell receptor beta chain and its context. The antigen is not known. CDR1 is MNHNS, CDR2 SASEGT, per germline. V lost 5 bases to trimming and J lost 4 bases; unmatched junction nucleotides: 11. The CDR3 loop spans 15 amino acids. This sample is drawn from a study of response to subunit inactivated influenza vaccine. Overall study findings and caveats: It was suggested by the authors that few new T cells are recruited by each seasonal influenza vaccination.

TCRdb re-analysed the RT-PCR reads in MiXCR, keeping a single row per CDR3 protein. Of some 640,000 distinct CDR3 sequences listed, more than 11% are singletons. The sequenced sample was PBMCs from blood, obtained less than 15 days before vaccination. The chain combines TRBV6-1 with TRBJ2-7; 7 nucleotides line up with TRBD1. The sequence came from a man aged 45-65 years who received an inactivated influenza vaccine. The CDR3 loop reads CASSKSGGRGYEQYF. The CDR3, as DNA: TGTGCCAGCAGTAAATCTGGGGGCAGGGGGTACGAGCAGTACTTC.